This T cell receptor (beta chain) was retrieved from a study of CD8 T cells in ankylosing spondylitis. Broader study findings: About 8 highly homologous variants made up a TCR beta motif that seemed to typify ankylosing spondylitis blood.

The CDR3 length is 12 residues. Details on this clonotype: Its antigen is undetermined.

Using its own MiXCR run on the 5' RACE reads, TCRdb lists one record per CDR3 protein. The sample lists 750,000 to 850,000 distinct CDR3 sequences, about an eighth occurring once. The sequenced material came from blood, either unsorted or a sorted T cell fraction (not recorded which). The source of this sequence is a male donor with ankylosing spondylitis. V is TRBV12-2 and J is TRBJ1-2. TRBV12-2 is noted as a pseudogene. In DNA form, the CDR3 reads TGTGCAAGTCGCCAAAGACCTCGTGGCTACACCTTC. The encoded protein is CASRQRPRGYTF.